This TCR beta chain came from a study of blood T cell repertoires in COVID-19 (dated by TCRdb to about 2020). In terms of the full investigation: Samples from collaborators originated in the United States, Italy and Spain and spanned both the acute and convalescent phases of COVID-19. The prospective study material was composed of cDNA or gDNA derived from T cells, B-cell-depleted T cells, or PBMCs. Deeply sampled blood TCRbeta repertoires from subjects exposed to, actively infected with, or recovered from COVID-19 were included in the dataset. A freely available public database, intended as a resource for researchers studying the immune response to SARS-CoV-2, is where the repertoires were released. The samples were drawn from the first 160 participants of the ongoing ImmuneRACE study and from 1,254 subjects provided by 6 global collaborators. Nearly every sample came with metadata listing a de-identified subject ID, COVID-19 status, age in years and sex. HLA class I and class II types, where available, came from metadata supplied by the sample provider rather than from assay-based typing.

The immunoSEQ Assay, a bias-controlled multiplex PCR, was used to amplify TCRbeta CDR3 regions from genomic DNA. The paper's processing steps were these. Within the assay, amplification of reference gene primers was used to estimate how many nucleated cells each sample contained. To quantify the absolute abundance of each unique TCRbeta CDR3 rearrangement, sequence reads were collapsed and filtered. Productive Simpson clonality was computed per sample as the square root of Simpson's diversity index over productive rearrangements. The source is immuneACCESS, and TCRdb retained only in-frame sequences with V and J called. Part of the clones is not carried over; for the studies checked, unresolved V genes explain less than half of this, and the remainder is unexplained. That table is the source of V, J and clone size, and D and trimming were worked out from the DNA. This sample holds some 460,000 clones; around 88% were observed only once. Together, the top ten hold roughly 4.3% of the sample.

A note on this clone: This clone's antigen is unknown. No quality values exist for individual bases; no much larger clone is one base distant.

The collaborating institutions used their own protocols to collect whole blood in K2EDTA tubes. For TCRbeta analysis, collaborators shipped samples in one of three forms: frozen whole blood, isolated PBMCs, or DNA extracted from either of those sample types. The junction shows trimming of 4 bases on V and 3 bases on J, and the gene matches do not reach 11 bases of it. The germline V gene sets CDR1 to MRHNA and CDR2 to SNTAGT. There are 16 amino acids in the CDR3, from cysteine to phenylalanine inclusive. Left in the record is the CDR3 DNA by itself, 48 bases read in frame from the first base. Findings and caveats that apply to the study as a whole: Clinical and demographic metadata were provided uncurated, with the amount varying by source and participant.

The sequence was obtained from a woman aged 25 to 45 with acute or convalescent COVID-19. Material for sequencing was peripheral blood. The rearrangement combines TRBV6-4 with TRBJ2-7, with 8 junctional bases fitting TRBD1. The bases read TGTGCCAGCAGTGCCACTCAGGGGGCAGCGGGCTACGAGCAGTACTTC. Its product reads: CASSATQGAAGYEQYF.